These T cell receptor beta chains were read from a single sample in a study of blood T cell repertoires in COVID-19. Assay used: immunoSEQ multiplex PCR; TCRdb lists only in-frame clones, some missing. The sample lists roughly 300,000 clones, 83% seen once, with 7.5% to 10% in the top ten. The sequenced sample consisted of peripheral blood. The receptors come from a woman aged 45-65 years who had recovered from COVID-19. The CDR3 runs from the conserved cysteine through the conserved F or W. Fields, in order: clone size, V gene, J gene, D gene, CDR3 DNA, CDR3 protein. A D gene is named only where the DNA matches it firmly. Where a row states a size, it is once, few, many or the class of an expanded clone; other rows omit it.

>few|TRBV6-5|TRBJ2-7|TRBD1
TGTGCCAGCCGGGACAGGCACTACGAGCAGTACTTC
CASRDRHYEQYF
>.|TRBV11-3|TRBJ1-1|TRBD1
TGTGCCAGCAGGAGGACAGGGGACACTGAAGCTTTCTTT
CASRRTGDTEAFF
>.|TRBV19|TRBJ2-7|.
TGTGCCAGTAGTATAGAGGGTAGCGCCAACGAGCAGTACTTC
CASSIEGSANEQYF
>.|TRBV7-8|TRBJ2-7|TRBD1
TGTGCCAGCAGTCAGACAGGGGCCGAGCAGTACTTC
CASSQTGAEQYF
>.|TRBV4-3|TRBJ2-1|.
TGCGCCAGCAGCCAAGAACAGGGTTACAATGAGCAGTTCTTC
CASSQEQGYNEQFF
>.|TRBV3-1/TRBV3-2|TRBJ2-7|TRBD1
TGTGCCAGCAGCCCCGGGACAGGGGGCTTTCACGAGCAGTACTTC
CASSPGTGGFHEQYF
>.|TRBV21-1|TRBJ1-2|.
TGTGCCAGCAGCAAAGCGCGGGCAGTCCTATATGGCTACACCTTC
CASSKARAVLYGYTF
>.|TRBV10-3|TRBJ1-1|.
TGTGCCATCAGTGAAGCGGGCACTGAAGCTTTCTTT
CAISEAGTEAFF
>.|TRBV18|TRBJ2-5|TRBD1
TGTGCCAGCTCACCCCCCGCCGGGACAGGGAAGAGAGAGACCCAGTACTTC
CASSPPAGTGKRETQYF
>.|TRBV5-1|TRBJ1-1|.
TGCGCCAGCACCGCAGGCGAACGGGGTACTGAAGCTTTCTTT
CASTAGERGTEAFF
>.|TRBV12-3/TRBV12-4|TRBJ2-3|.
TGTGCCAGCACCCCGGAGGGCACAGATACGCAGTATTTT
CASTPEGTDTQYF
>.|TRBV9|TRBJ2-1|.
TGTGCCAGCACCCCCAGCCAGGCCAACAATGAGCAGTTCTTC
CASTPSQANNEQFF
>.|TRBV5-5|TRBJ2-7|.
TGTGCCAGCGAGGATGTGATAACCTACGAGCAGTACTTC
CASEDVITYEQYF
>.|TRBV28|TRBJ2-1|TRBD2
TGTGCCAGCAGTCCCCCCCCGCGGGAGAGGGACAATGAGCAGTTCTTC
CASSPPPRERDNEQFF
>.|TRBV6-5|TRBJ2-7|.
TGTGCCAGCAGGGTTAGGGACTTCCACGAGCAGTACTTC
CASRVRDFHEQYF
>.|TRBV4-3|TRBJ1-1|TRBD1
TGCGCCAGCAGCCAAGGGACAGGACAGGGAACTGAAGCTTTCTTT
CASSQGTGQGTEAFF
>.|TRBV7-6|TRBJ2-2|TRBD1
TGTGCCAGCAGCCAAGGACAGGGGGTCGCGAACACCGGGGAGCTGTTTTTT
CASSQGQGVANTGELFF
>.|TRBV7-2|TRBJ1-2|.
TGTGCCAGCAGCTTAGGACAGACTAACTATGGCTACACCTTC
CASSLGQTNYGYTF
>.|TRBV7-2|TRBJ1-6|TRBD1
TGTGCCAGCAGGCCTGGACAGGGGGTTTCTTCACCCCTCCACTTT
CASRPGQGVSSPLHF
>few|TRBV4-3|TRBJ2-7|TRBD1
TGCGCCAGCAGCCAAGACCAGGGACAGTCCTACGAGCAGTACTTC
CASSQDQGQSYEQYF
>medium-sized|TRBV3-1/TRBV3-2|TRBJ2-2|.
TGTGCCAGCAGCCAAGATCAGTACGGGGGAGCGAACACCGGGGAGCTGTTTTTT
CASSQDQYGGANTGELFF
>.|TRBV30|TRBJ1-2|.
TGTGCCTGGAGTTCGGGGGGCCGGGGCTATGGCTACACCTTC
CAWSSGGRGYGYTF